Each of the 27 T cell receptor beta chains below was sequenced from the same sample in a study of cytomegalovirus exposure and HLA in healthy donors (dated by TCRdb to 2017 to 2019). Preparation of the library involved the immunoSEQ multiplex PCR assay. The multiplex PCR relied on a mix of 60 forward primers for TCR Vbeta segments and 13 reverse primers for TCR Jbeta segments. In its TCRdb copy, this immuneACCESS table keeps in-frame sequences only and misses some clones. Where compared with another copy, unresolved V genes explain less than half of these, and the others have no known cause. The sample includes 150,000 to 200,000 clones, with 75% to 80% observed a single time. Around 0.97% of the sample rests with the top ten. Sequencing was carried out using PBMCs. All receptors derive from a woman aged 50 to 60 in good health and CMV-seropositive.

The chain links TRBV5-1 to TRBJ1-3, with a weak D call TRBD1 (5 bases). The CDR3 length is 15 residues. V gave up 0 bases and J gave up 0 bases, with 7 bases separating them. Germline CDR1 and CDR2: SGHRS and YFSETQ. The CDR3 here is CASSLGQRSGNTIYF. The CDR3 bases are TGCGCCAGCAGCTTGGGACAGCGCTCTGGAAACACCATATATTTT.

This sequence joins TRBV28 and TRBJ2-7; 9 nucleotides match TRBD1. The CDR3 has 20 residues. Germline V gives CDR1 MDHEN, CDR2 SYDVKM. Unmatched junction bases numbered 22, after V lost 3 bases and J lost 4 bases. CDR3 protein: CASSFRKGTGLLRRNYEQYF. CDR3 DNA: TGTGCCAGCAGTTTTCGTAAAGGGACAGGGCTCCTAAGGCGCAATTACGAGCAGTACTTC.

The chain is built from TRBV18 and TRBJ1-3; D is unresolved. The germline gives CDR1 KGHSH, CDR2 LQKENI. This CDR3 is built from 16 residues. Trimming pared 1 base from V and 0 bases from J, leaving 10 bases between. The CDR3 sequence is CASSPRQTSSGNTIYF. Here the CDR3 DNA reads TGTGCCAGCTCACCACGACAAACGAGCTCTGGAAACACCATATATTTT.

The CDR3 sequence is CASSGQGAYEQYF. The CDR3 DNA follows: TGTGCCAGCAGCGGACAGGGCGCGTACGAGCAGTACTTC. This chain joins TRBV9 and TRBJ2-7; TRBD1 aligns across 7 bases. The CDR3 covers 13 residues. Germline V gene sequence: CDR1 SGDLS, CDR2 YYNGEE. The J segment lost 4 bases and the V segment lost 3 bases, leaving 4 bases of the junction unmatched. The full variable domain, in which reference TRBV9 and TRBJ2-7 provide the parts outside the CDR3, is DSGVTQTPKHLITATGQRVTLRCSPRSGDLSVYWYQQSLDQGLQFLIQYYNGEERAKGNILERFSAQQFPDLHSELNLSSLELGDSALYFCASSGQGAYEQYFGPGTRLTVT.

The chain joins TRBV7-3 to TRBJ2-1; D might be TRBD2 (6 bases). Germline V CDR1 and CDR2: SGHTA, FQGTGA. This CDR3 has 15 amino acids. V was trimmed by 4 bases and J by 4 bases, leaving 14 bases between them. The CDR3 protein is CASSSQAGPYNEQFF. The CDR3 region has the DNA TGTGCCAGCAGCTCACAAGCGGGTCCTTACAATGAGCAGTTCTTC.

The chain recombines TRBV11-2 with TRBJ1-2, with D perhaps TRBD1 (6 bases). The CDR3 has 14 residues. Per germline, CDR1 SGHAT and CDR2 FQNNGV. Trimming cost V 5 bases and J 1 base, with 11 bases left between them. Here the CDR3 reads CASSPTGDNYGYTF. The DNA for the CDR3 is TGTGCCAGCAGCCCGACAGGTGATAACTATGGCTACACCTTC.

The chain employs TRBV29-1 and TRBJ1-2, with TRBD1 matching 8 bases. Looked up from germline, CDR1 is SQVTM and CDR2 is ANQGSEA. The V and J ends lost 5 bases and 2 bases, in that order; junction bases with no gene match: 10. The CDR3 extends over 15 amino acids. DNA of the CDR3: TGCAGCGTTTTGAACAGGGGGAATCGAAACTATGGCTACACCTTC. Encoded protein: CSVLNRGNRNYGYTF.

V is TRBV30 and J is TRBJ2-5; perhaps TRBD1 as D (5 bases). CDR1 GTSNPN and CDR2 SVGIG come from the germline V gene (reference sequence). The CDR3 has 13 residues. Trimming removed 0 bases at V and 5 bases at J, with 10 bases between. The CDR3 here is CAWSVGLRETQYF. CDR3 nucleotide sequence: TGTGCCTGGAGTGTGGGGCTACGGGAGACCCAGTACTTC.

The chain combines TRBV27 with TRBJ1-4; 8 positions match TRBD1. The germline CDR1 and CDR2 sequences are MNHEY and SMNVEV (reference sequence). Losses at the gene ends were 4 bases for V and 4 bases for J; bases not matched to a gene: 5. There are 15 residues in the CDR3. The CDR3 loop is CASSSNRGINEKLFF. CDR3 nucleotide sequence: TGTGCCAGCAGTTCAAACAGGGGGATTAATGAAAAACTGTTTTTT.

V is TRBV6-5 and J is TRBJ1-1; D remains unclear. Between the trimmed V and J ends, which lost 0 bases and 1 base, there was a span of 9 bases. The germline V gene encodes CDR1 MNHEY and CDR2 SVGAGI. The CDR3 consists of 15 residues. The CDR3 sequence: CASSYSIATNTEAFF. CDR3 bases: TGTGCCAGCAGTTACTCTATCGCTACGAACACTGAAGCTTTCTTT.

A few counts support this clone. V and J are TRBV5-1 and TRBJ1-6, with 7 bases aligning to TRBD1. Germline CDR1 SGHRS, CDR2 YFSETQ. The CDR3 is 15 residues long. J gave up 7 bases and V 7 bases, and 11 bases lay outside the gene matches. CDR3 nucleotide sequence: TGCGCCAGCTCTTCAAAGACAGGGAGCAATTCACCCCTCCACTTT. Translated, it gives CASSSKTGSNSPLHF.

This clone has only one observation. This chain connects TRBV5-1 to TRBJ2-3; 7 nucleotides align to TRBD1. The CDR3 length is 14 residues. V was clipped by 4 bases and J by 1 base; unmatched bases: 3. Germline-derived CDR1 and CDR2 are SGHRS and YFSETQ. CDR3 sequence reads: CASSVQGGTDTQYF. DNA for the CDR3: TGCGCCAGCAGCGTCCAGGGGGGCACAGATACGCAGTATTTT.

This clone was detected only once. The chain is built from TRBV9 and TRBJ1-2; 7 nucleotides line up with TRBD1. This CDR3 spans 16 amino acids. Per germline, CDR1 SGDLS and CDR2 YYNGEE. Trimming removed 0 bases from V and 3 bases from J; junction bases left unmatched: 8. The CDR3 loop reads CASSVGGQATYYGYTF. The CDR3 DNA reads as TGTGCCAGCAGCGTAGGAGGACAGGCCACTTACTATGGCTACACCTTC.

The V and J genes are TRBV2 and TRBJ2-5; a weak D match, TRBD1 (5 bases). The CDR3 sequence is 15 residues long. The V gene's germline CDR1 is SNHLY and CDR2 FYNNEI. Trimming pared 5 bases from V and 5 bases from J, leaving 18 bases between. DNA for the CDR3: TGTGCCAGCAGTCCCCAGGGTTCACCTACCGAGACCCAGTACTTC. It translates to CASSPQGSPTETQYF.

This chain connects TRBV15 to TRBJ2-3; the match to TRBD2 covers 7 bases. CDR1 and CDR2 from the germline V gene are LNHNV and YYDKDF (reference sequence). V trimming: 5 bases; J trimming: 6 bases; junction bases outside the gene matches: 11. This CDR3 has 15 residues. CDR3 DNA sequence: TGTGCCACCAGCGTATTGCGGGAGCCGGGGGATACGCAGTATTTT. It codes for CATSVLREPGDTQYF.

The V and J genes are TRBV19 and TRBJ1-1; weak D call: TRBD1 (5 bases). This CDR3 comprises 13 residues. Per the germline V gene, CDR1 is LNHDA and CDR2 is SQIVND (reference sequence). V lost 6 bases, J lost 3 bases, and 11 bases lay in between. CDR3 region: CASRIRGDTEAFF. CDR3 coding DNA: TGTGCCAGTAGGATAAGGGGTGACACTGAAGCTTTCTTT.

The CDR3 sequence is CASRAGLSYNEQFF. CDR3 nucleotides: TGTGCCAGCAGGGCAGGACTCTCCTACAATGAGCAGTTCTTC. The chain couples TRBV6-6 to TRBJ2-1; maybe TRBD2 (5 bases). This CDR3 contains 14 residues. Deletions cut 6 bases from V and 0 bases from J, with 9 bases between. Germline assignment: CDR1 MNHNY and CDR2 SVGAGI (reference sequence).

The gene calls are TRBV2 and TRBJ1-4, with TRBD1 matching over 8 bases. The CDR3 consists of 14 residues. After removal of 6 bases from V and 5 bases from J, the junction contained 5 bases not matched to a gene. Germline CDR1 reads SNHLY; CDR2 reads FYNNEI. The CDR3 region has the DNA TGTGCCAGCAGGGACAGGGTTGGGAATGAAAAACTGTTTTTT. This sequence encodes CASRDRVGNEKLFF.

The V call is TRBV11-2, the J call TRBJ2-3; D is possibly TRBD2 (6 bases). The CDR3 is 16 residues long. V dropped 0 bases and J dropped 1 base, with 11 bases sitting between them. Per germline, CDR1 SGHAT and CDR2 FQNNGV. The CDR3 sequence: CASSLESAGRTDTQYF. CDR3 nucleotides: TGTGCCAGCAGCTTAGAATCGGCGGGGCGCACAGATACGCAGTATTTT.

J is TRBJ1-5 and V is TRBV19; the match to TRBD1 covers 10 bases. With 7 bases clipped from V and 0 bases from J, the junction kept 12 bases outside the gene matches. CDR3 length: 18 residues. Germline values: CDR1 LNHDA, CDR2 SQIVND (reference sequence). The CDR3 sequence: CASIQPGQGSYSNQPQHF. CDR3 in DNA: TGTGCCAGTATCCAACCGGGACAGGGGTCGTATAGCAATCAGCCCCAGCATTTT.

The gene calls are TRBV5-1 and TRBJ2-5, with D hard to call. Trimming stripped 0 bases from V and 5 bases from J, with 11 bases between. CDR3 length: 14 residues. The germline CDR1 and CDR2 sequences are SGHRS and YFSETQ. CDR3 nucleotides: TGCGCCAGCAGCTTGGTGAGGAATTGGGAGACCCAGTACTTC. Its translation: CASSLVRNWETQYF.

The chain uses TRBV15 and TRBJ2-1; 8 bases align to TRBD2. With 3 bases clipped from V and 8 bases from J, the junction kept 12 bases outside the gene matches. The CDR3 consists of 16 residues. The germline V gene encodes CDR1 LNHNV and CDR2 YYDKDF (reference sequence). The CDR3 sequence: CATSSTTSGTYHEQFF. CDR3 sequence (DNA): TGTGCCACCAGCAGCACTACTAGCGGAACTTACCATGAGCAGTTCTTC. The full variable domain, completed using reference TRBV15 and TRBJ2-1, is DAMVIQNPRYQVTQFGKPVTLSCSQTLNHNVMYWYQQKSSQAPKLLFHYYDKDFNNEADTPDNFQSRRPNTSFCFLDIRSPGLGDTAMYLCATSSTTSGTYHEQFFGPGTRLTVL.

The rearrangement uses TRBV4-1 and TRBJ2-2, with a possible D match to TRBD1 (6 bases). Trimming took 4 bases from V and 6 from J, leaving 15 bases between them. The CDR3 covers 15 residues. The V gene's germline CDR1 is MGHRA and CDR2 YSYEKL. The CDR3 DNA follows: TGCGCCAGCAGCCGCGAGATGTGGGGGCCCGGGGAGCTGTTTTTT. Its protein product is CASSREMWGPGELFF.

V gene TRBV7-2 combines with J gene TRBJ2-7; 7 bases align to TRBD1. CDR3 length equals 15 residues. The germline CDR1 and CDR2 sequences are SGHTA and FQGNSA. The V and J ends lost 1 base and 3 bases, in that order; junction bases with no gene match: 6. The CDR3 bases are TGTGCCAGCAGCTTAGGTCGGACAGGCCTCTACGAGCAGTACTTC. It codes for CASSLGRTGLYEQYF.

J is TRBJ2-1 and V is TRBV18; maybe TRBD2 (6 bases). The CDR3 spans 18 residues. The germline V gene encodes CDR1 KGHSH and CDR2 LQKENI. Trimming shortened V by 3 bases and J by 9 bases, and 27 bases separated the two germline ends. DNA for the CDR3: TGTGCCAGCTCACCTCCCGGGGAACTTAGCGGAAAAGCGGTTGAGCAGTTCTTC. Translated, it gives CASSPPGELSGKAVEQFF.

This clone turned up a few times. The V and J genes are TRBV15 and TRBJ1-5; D unresolved. V lost 0 bases, J lost 2 bases, and 8 bases lay in between. CDR3 size: 15 residues. Germline loops: CDR1 LNHNV, CDR2 YYDKDF (reference sequence). The CDR3 region has the DNA TGTGCCACCAGCAGAGATCGGGTGCGCAATCAGCCCCAGCATTTT. Translation gives CATSRDRVRNQPQHF.

The V and J genes are TRBV10-3 and TRBJ2-3; 15 nucleotides line up with TRBD2. Germline CDR1 reads ENHRY; CDR2 reads SYGVKD. Trimming removed 6 bases from V and 0 bases from J; junction bases left unmatched: 16. The CDR3 has 21 residues. The chain's CDR3 is CAISLYGTSGGSLSSTDTQYF. CDR3 DNA: TGTGCCATCAGCCTTTACGGGACTAGCGGGGGGTCCCTATCTAGCACAGATACGCAGTATTTT.